Each of the 27 T cell receptor beta chains below was sequenced from the same sample in a study of T cell repertoires in cytomegalovirus infection. TCRdb processed the reads anew with MiXCR; each CDR3 protein has one entry. The sample lists around 740,000 distinct CDR3 sequences, 35% occurring once. The sequencing input was PBMCs. The receptors come from a human donor in good health (CMV status not recorded). Some clones in this sample may be carry-over from other donors' samples.

This clonotype was detected ten times or more. The chain recombines TRBV7-2 with TRBJ2-4; no clear D gene. The CDR3 is 14 amino acids. Germline values: CDR1 SGHTA, CDR2 FQGNSA. V lost 5 bases, J lost 0 bases, and 8 bases lay in between. This chain's CDR3 is CASSPPSAKNIQYF. The DNA for the CDR3 is TGTGCCAGCAGCCCGCCGTCAGCCAAAAACATTCAGTACTTC.

This clonotype was observed a handful of times. The chain employs TRBV7-2 and TRBJ2-3; D is unresolved. Germline V gene data show CDR1 as SGHTA and CDR2 as FQGNSA. The CDR3 extends over 12 amino acids. The ends were cut back, 1 base at V and 7 bases at J, with 6 bases in the middle. The CDR3 here is CASSLVVNTQYF. The CDR3 DNA is TGTGCCAGCAGCTTAGTGGTCAATACGCAGTATTTT.

This clonotype has ten or more counts. The chain links TRBV7-9 to TRBJ1-1, with D possibly TRBD1 on 6 matching bases. V lost 6 bases, J lost 14 bases, and 22 bases lay in between. CDR1 and CDR2 (germline): SEHNR, FQNEAQ (reference sequence). The CDR3 loop spans 13 amino acids. The CDR3, as DNA: TGTGCCAGCAGTCACCCCGATTCCAGCCAGGGGTTCTTT. It yields the protein CASSHPDSSQGFF.

This clonotype has just one count. The V gene is TRBV12-3 or TRBV12-4, the J gene TRBJ1-4, with D uncertain. The V gene lost 1 base and the J gene lost 5 bases, with 11 bases spanning the gap. The CDR3 consists of 15 residues. Here the CDR3 DNA reads TGTGCCAGCAGTTTAGGTACAGCATTCAATGAAAAACTGTTTTTT. Protein: CASSLGTAFNEKLFF.

This clonotype has just one count. The chain links TRBV28 to TRBJ2-1; D not resolved. This CDR3 has 15 amino acids. V was clipped by 5 bases and J by 7 bases, with 18 bases between them. Germline V gene data show CDR1 as MDHEN and CDR2 as SYDVKM. CDR3 protein: CASSIGPMARNEQFF. The CDR3, as DNA: TGTGCCAGCAGTATAGGGCCGATGGCGAGGAATGAGCAGTTCTTC. The whole variable domain, filled in from reference TRBV28 and TRBJ2-1, reads DVKVTQSSRYLVKRTGEKVFLECVQDMDHENMFWYRQDPGLGLRLIYFSYDVKMKEKGDIPEGYSVSREKKERFSLILESASTNQTSMYLCASSIGPMARNEQFFGPGTRLTVL.

The chain joins TRBV10-2 to TRBJ1-5; D call uncertain. The CDR3 totals 14 residues. The V end lost 3 bases, the J end lost 2 bases, and 8 bases lay between the germline ends. The germline V gene encodes CDR1 WSHSY and CDR2 SAAADI. The CDR3 bases are TGCGCCAGCAGTGATAATAGAGGCAATCAGCCCCAGCATTTT. This codes for CASSDNRGNQPQHF.

This clonotype has ten or more counts. J is TRBJ1-5 and V is TRBV19; D unclear. With 7 bases removed from V and 2 bases from J, the gap between germline ends came to 15 bases. The CDR3 is made up of 15 amino acids. The germline gives CDR1 LNHDA, CDR2 SQIVND (reference sequence). Here the CDR3 reads CASKAGREGNQPQHF. CDR3 bases: TGTGCCAGTAAGGCCGGGCGGGAGGGCAATCAGCCCCAGCATTTT.

This clonotype appeared many times. V is TRBV7-2 and J is TRBJ2-7; TRBD2 aligns across 11 bases. J gave up 6 bases and V 4 bases, and 8 bases lay outside the gene matches. Germline values: CDR1 SGHTA, CDR2 FQGNSA. This CDR3 is built from 15 residues. The CDR3 DNA reads as TGTGCCAGCAGCTCCTATAGCGGGAGGGCAATCGAGCAGTACTTC. Translated, it gives CASSSYSGRAIEQYF.

In the case of this clonotype: A much larger clone differs from this one at a single base, so this may be a read error. The V gene is TRBV7-6, the J gene TRBJ1-3, with D perhaps TRBD1 (5 bases). The CDR3 consists of 14 residues. From germline, CDR1 is SGHVS and CDR2 FNYEAQ. For the CDR3, the DNA is TGTGCCAGCAGCCGCGGACACTCTGTAAACACCATATATTTT. It yields the protein CASSRGHSVNTIYF. The full variable domain, with the rest looked up from reference TRBV7-6 and TRBJ1-3, is GAGVSQSPRYKVTKRGQDVALRCDPISGHVSLYWYRQALGQGPEFLTYFNYEAQQDKSGLPNDRFSAERPEGSISTLTIQRTEQRDSAMYRCASSRGHSVNTIYFGEGSWLTVV.

This clonotype was picked up a small number of times. The chain is built from TRBV20-1 and TRBJ2-7; 10 bases are shared with TRBD2. V shed 4 bases and J 0 bases; nucleotides not matched to a gene: 6. The length of the CDR3 is 15 residues. From germline, CDR1 is DFQATT and CDR2 SNEGSKA (reference sequence). CDR3 protein: CSAISGRPSSYEQYF. CDR3 sequence (DNA): TGCAGTGCTATTAGCGGGAGGCCTAGCTCCTACGAGCAGTACTTC.

This clonotype came up a few times. This chain uses TRBV4-1 with TRBJ2-2; 13 bases line up with TRBD2. The CDR3 extends over 18 amino acids. V dropped 1 base and J dropped 6; count of bases not matched to a gene: 8. From germline, CDR1 is MGHRA and CDR2 YSYEKL. The CDR3 DNA is TGCGCCAGCAGCCAAGGGACGGGACTAGCGGGGAGGGCCGGGGAGCTGTTTTTT. Its translation is CASSQGTGLAGRAGELFF.

This chain connects TRBV2 to TRBJ2-5, with 9 bases aligning to TRBD1. CDR3 length equals 15 residues. Looked up from germline, CDR1 is SNHLY and CDR2 is FYNNEI. Trimming cost V 1 base and J 1 base; bases outside gene matches: 1. CDR3 DNA sequence: TGTGCCAGCAGTGAAGGGGGACAGGGCCAAGAGACCCAGTACTTC. Protein: CASSEGGQGQETQYF.

In its sample, this clonotype was seen a few times. The CDR3 sequence is CASSSPRVDGETQYF. The DNA of the CDR3 is TGTGCCAGCAGCTCCCCCAGGGTGGATGGAGAGACCCAGTACTTC. The chain employs TRBV11-1 and TRBJ2-5; maybe TRBD1 (5 bases). CDR3 size: 15 residues. The germline CDR1 and CDR2 sequences are SGHAT and FQDESV (reference sequence). V dropped 4 bases and J dropped 4 bases, with 16 bases sitting between them.

The chain couples TRBV24-1 to TRBJ2-1; D is ambiguous. Germline CDR1 KGHDR, CDR2 SFDVKD. The CDR3 sequence is 16 residues long. The V gene lost 5 bases and the J gene lost 3 bases, with 16 bases spanning the gap. The CDR3 spells CATSGTGQTIYNEQFF. DNA of the CDR3: TGTGCCACCAGTGGTACCGGGCAAACCATCTACAATGAGCAGTTCTTC.

This sequence joins TRBV6-5 and TRBJ1-5; D not resolved. This CDR3 region has 14 residues. The V end was cut by 2 bases, the J end by 1 base, with 6 bases between. The germline CDR1 and CDR2 sequences are MNHEY and SVGAGI. CDR3 nucleotides: TGTGCCAGCAGTTACGGGGTGAGCAATCAGCCCCAGCATTTT. Protein sequence: CASSYGVSNQPQHF.

The chain has TRBV3-1 and TRBJ1-3, with D tentatively TRBD1 (5 bases). The CDR3 contains 16 residues. V dropped 1 base and J dropped 2 bases, with 12 bases sitting between them. CDR1 is LGHDT, CDR2 YNNKEL, per germline (reference sequence). CDR3 nucleotide sequence: TGTGCCAGCAGCCAAGGGAGCGAAGGGGCTGGAAACACCATATATTTT. It is translated as CASSQGSEGAGNTIYF.

This clonotype occurred a few times. The gene calls are TRBV27 and TRBJ2-1, with D perhaps TRBD1 or TRBD2 (5 bases each). This CDR3 has 17 residues. Germline CDR1 is MNHEY and CDR2 is SMNVEV (reference sequence). The ends were cut back, 5 bases at V and 4 bases at J, with 21 bases in the middle. The CDR3 is CASSKGAFWDEYNEQFF. DNA of the CDR3: TGTGCCAGCAGTAAAGGGGCTTTTTGGGACGAATACAATGAGCAGTTCTTC.

The chain uses TRBV28 and TRBJ1-1, with D perhaps matching TRBD1 (6 bases). The CDR3 has 16 residues. V was shortened by 6 bases and J by 10 bases, with 27 bases between the two germline ends. From germline, CDR1 is MDHEN and CDR2 SYDVKM. CDR3 in amino acids: CASSPIWLTGRLAAFF. CDR3 bases: TGTGCCAGCAGCCCCATTTGGCTGACAGGCCGACTTGCAGCTTTCTTT.

V gene TRBV7-2 combines with J gene TRBJ1-2, with 8 nucleotides matching TRBD1. The CDR3 is 15 residues long. V was clipped by 5 bases and J by 3 bases; unmatched bases: 8. Germline V gene lookup returns CDR1 SGHTA and CDR2 FQGNSA. The CDR3 region is CASSRGDRSDYGYTF. CDR3 bases: TGTGCCAGCAGCCGGGGGGACAGGTCGGACTATGGCTACACCTTC.

The chain has TRBV4-1 and TRBJ1-1, with D perhaps TRBD1 (6 bases). Trimming removed 0 bases from V and 1 base from J, with 15 bases in between. The CDR3 covers 17 residues. Germline V gene data show CDR1 as MGHRA and CDR2 as YSYEKL. CDR3 sequence reads: CASSQDRGRTENTEAFF. CDR3 DNA sequence: TGCGCCAGCAGCCAAGATAGGGGGAGAACTGAGAACACTGAAGCTTTCTTT.

This clonotype was observed a handful of times. The chain joins TRBV19 to TRBJ1-5; TRBD1 might be the D (5 bases). Trimming stripped 5 bases from V and 0 bases from J, with 11 bases between. CDR1 LNHDA and CDR2 SQIVND come from the germline V gene (reference sequence). This CDR3 has 15 amino acids. The CDR3 DNA reads as TGTGCCAGTAGTTGGGGCCTGTATAGCAATCAGCCCCAGCATTTT. Translating gives CASSWGLYSNQPQHF.

The rearrangement uses TRBV4-2 and TRBJ2-7; the D gene is possibly TRBD1 (5 bases). Trimming removed 4 bases from V and 0 bases from J, with 16 bases in between. The CDR3 totals 16 residues. Germline V gene sequence: CDR1 LGHNA, CDR2 YNFKEQ. The CDR3 here is CASSLDVGQSSYEQYF. The CDR3 bases are TGTGCCAGCAGCCTCGACGTTGGACAAAGCTCCTACGAGCAGTACTTC.

A remark on this clonotype: Mismatch with germline at one junction end may stem from a read error. The V call is TRBV20-1, the J call TRBJ2-3; D may be TRBD1 or TRBD2 (6 bases each). Germline V lookup: CDR1 DFQATT, CDR2 SNEGSKA (reference sequence). The CDR3 contains 15 residues. DNA for the CDR3: TGCAGTGCTAGAGATTTCCGGGGGCCGACAGATACGCAGTCTTTT. This translates into CSARDFRGPTDTQSF.

This clonotype was counted a few times. This chain joins TRBV7-9 and TRBJ2-7; no clear D gene. The CDR3 totals 15 residues. V was clipped by 5 bases and J by 6 bases, with 20 bases between them. Germline CDR1 is SEHNR and CDR2 is FQNEAQ (reference sequence). CDR3 residues: CASSPLVGVFGEQYF. CDR3 nucleotide sequence: TGTGCCAGCAGCCCCCTTGTGGGCGTCTTCGGCGAGCAGTACTTC.

The chain uses TRBV7-2 and TRBJ2-7; TRBD2 is a possible D gene (5 bases). V was shortened by 5 bases and J by 2 bases, with 19 bases between the two germline ends. CDR3 size: 16 residues. Looked up from germline, CDR1 is SGHTA and CDR2 is FQGNSA. The CDR3 sequence: CASSPQRTADPYEQYF. In nucleotides, the CDR3 is TGTGCCAGCAGCCCCCAGCGGACGGCTGACCCCTACGAGCAGTACTTC.

For this clonotype: A read error may explain this, as a much larger clone is one base away. The chain links TRBV6-2 or TRBV6-3 to TRBJ2-7; D possibly corresponds to TRBD1 (5 bases). V lost 5 bases, J lost 6 bases, and 23 bases lay in between. The CDR3 totals 16 residues. CDR1 is MNHEY, CDR2 SVGEGT, per germline. Written as DNA, the CDR3 is TGTGCCAGCAGTGAAGGAAGGGGTTGGGTGGCGAGCGAGCAGTACTTC. It is translated as CASSEGRGWVASEQYF.

The chain uses TRBV6-5 and TRBJ1-3; D gene unclear. With 2 bases removed from V and 0 bases from J, the gap between germline ends came to 11 bases. Germline V gene sequence: CDR1 MNHEY, CDR2 SVGAGI. The CDR3 is 16 amino acids. CDR3 loop: CASSYRRVHSGNTIYF. The CDR3 region has the DNA TGTGCCAGCAGTTACCGCCGCGTACACTCTGGAAACACCATATATTTT.